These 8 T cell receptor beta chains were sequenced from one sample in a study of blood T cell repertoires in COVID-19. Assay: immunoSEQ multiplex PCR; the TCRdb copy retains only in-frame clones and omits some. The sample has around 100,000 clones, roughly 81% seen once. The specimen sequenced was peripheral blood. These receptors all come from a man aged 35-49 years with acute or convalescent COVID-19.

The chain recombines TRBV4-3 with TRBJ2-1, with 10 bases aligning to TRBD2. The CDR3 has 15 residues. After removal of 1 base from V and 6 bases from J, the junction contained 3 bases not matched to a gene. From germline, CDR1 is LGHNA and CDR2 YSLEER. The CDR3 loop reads CASSQVERGGNEQFF. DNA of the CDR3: TGCGCCAGCAGCCAAGTGGAGCGGGGGGGCAATGAGCAGTTCTTC.

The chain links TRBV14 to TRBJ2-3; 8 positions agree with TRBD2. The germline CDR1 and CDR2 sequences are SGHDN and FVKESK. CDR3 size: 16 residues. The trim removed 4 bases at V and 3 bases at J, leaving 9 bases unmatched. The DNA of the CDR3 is TGTGCCAGCAGCCGACCCGGGGGGGCGCGAACAGATACGCAGTATTTT. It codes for CASSRPGGARTDTQYF.

CDR3 nucleotides: TGTGCCAGTAGTATGGACAGGGAGGTCGGTAGTAATCAGCCCCAGCATTTT. Its translation is CASSMDREVGSNQPQHF. The V call is TRBV19, the J call TRBJ1-5; 8 nucleotides agree with TRBD1. The junction had 11 bases not matched to a gene; V was cut back by 3 bases and J by 4 bases. This CDR3 has 17 amino acids. Germline V gene lookup returns CDR1 LNHDA and CDR2 SQIVND (reference sequence).

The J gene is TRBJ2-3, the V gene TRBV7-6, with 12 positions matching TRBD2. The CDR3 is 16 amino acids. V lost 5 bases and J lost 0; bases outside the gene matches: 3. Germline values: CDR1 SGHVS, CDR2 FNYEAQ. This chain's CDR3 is CASSPTSGGSTDTQYF. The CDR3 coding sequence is TGTGCCAGCAGCCCTACTAGCGGGGGGAGCACAGATACGCAGTATTTT.

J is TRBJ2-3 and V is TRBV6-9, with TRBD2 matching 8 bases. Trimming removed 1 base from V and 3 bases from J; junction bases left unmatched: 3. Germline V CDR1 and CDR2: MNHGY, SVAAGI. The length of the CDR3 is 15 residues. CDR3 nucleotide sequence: TGTGCCAGCAGTTATTTTGCGGGGGGTACAGATACGCAGTATTTT. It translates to CASSYFAGGTDTQYF.

Written as DNA, the CDR3 is TGTGCCAGCAGCCTGTACCATCCGGGGACAGGGAACACTGAAGCTTTCTTT. Protein product: CASSLYHPGTGNTEAFF. The V and J genes are TRBV5-5 and TRBJ1-1; 8 bases are a match to TRBD1. The J segment lost 1 base and the V segment lost 4 bases, leaving 12 bases of the junction unmatched. CDR1 and CDR2 from the germline V gene are SGHKS and YYEKEE (reference sequence). The CDR3 consists of 17 residues.

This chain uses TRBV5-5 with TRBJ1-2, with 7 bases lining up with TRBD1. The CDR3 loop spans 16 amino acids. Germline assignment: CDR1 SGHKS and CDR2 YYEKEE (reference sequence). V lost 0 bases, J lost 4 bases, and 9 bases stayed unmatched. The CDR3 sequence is CASSLAQTGYVYGYTF. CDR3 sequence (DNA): TGTGCCAGCAGCTTGGCCCAGACAGGGTACGTCTATGGCTACACCTTC.

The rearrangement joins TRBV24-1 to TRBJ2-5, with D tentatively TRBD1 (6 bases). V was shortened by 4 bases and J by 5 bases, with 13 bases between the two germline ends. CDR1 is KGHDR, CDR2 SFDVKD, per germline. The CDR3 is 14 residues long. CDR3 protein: CATSDYDRIETQYF. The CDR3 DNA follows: TGTGCCACCAGTGACTATGACAGGATTGAGACCCAGTACTTC.